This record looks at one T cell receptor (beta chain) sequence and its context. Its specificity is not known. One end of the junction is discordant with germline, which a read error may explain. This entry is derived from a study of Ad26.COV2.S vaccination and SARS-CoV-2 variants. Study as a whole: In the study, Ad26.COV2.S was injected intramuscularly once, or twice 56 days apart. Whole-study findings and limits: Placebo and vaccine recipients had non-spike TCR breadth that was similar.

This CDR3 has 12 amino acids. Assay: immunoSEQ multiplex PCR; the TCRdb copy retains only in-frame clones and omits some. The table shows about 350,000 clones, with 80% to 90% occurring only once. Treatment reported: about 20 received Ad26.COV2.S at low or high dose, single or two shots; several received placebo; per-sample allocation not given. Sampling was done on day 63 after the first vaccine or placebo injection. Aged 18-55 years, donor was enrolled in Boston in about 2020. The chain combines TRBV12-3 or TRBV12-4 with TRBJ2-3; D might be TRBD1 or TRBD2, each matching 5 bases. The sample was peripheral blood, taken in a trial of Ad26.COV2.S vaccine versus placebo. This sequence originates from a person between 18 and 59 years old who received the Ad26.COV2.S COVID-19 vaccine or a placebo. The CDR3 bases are TGTGCCAGCAGTTTTGGGGACGACGATCAGGATTTT. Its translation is CASSFGDDDQDF.